A single sample gave rise to the 16 T cell receptor beta chains below, sequenced in a study of shared clonotypes between healthy human individuals. Terminally differentiated effector memory CD45RA+ cells were left out of the naive CD8 fraction, which was CD45RO-negative and positively selected for CCR7. Using immunoSEQ multiplex PCR, the repertoire was profiled, and TCRdb retains in-frame clones only, with some absent. This sample has 2 million or so clones, with 85% to 95% found just once. The source material was naive CD8+ T cells sorted from blood. These receptors all come from a man between 18 and 35 years old in good health.

The chain couples TRBV4-3 to TRBJ2-2; 10 bases agree with TRBD1. CDR3 length: 16 residues. V was clipped by 3 bases and J by 7 bases; unmatched bases: 8. CDR1 and CDR2 (germline): LGHNA, YSLEER. As DNA, the CDR3 is TGCGCCAGCAGCCAGGAGACAGGGGGCGCAGGCGGGGAGCTGTTTTTT. This codes for CASSQETGGAGGELFF.

The genes are TRBV4-3 and TRBJ2-3, with D maybe TRBD2 (5 bases). The CDR3 runs 13 residues. Between the trimmed V and J ends, which lost 4 bases and 5 bases, there was a span of 10 bases. CDR1 is LGHNA and CDR2 is YSLEER in the germline V gene. CDR3 sequence: CASSPSGEDTQYF. The CDR3 DNA reads as TGCGCCAGCAGCCCCAGCGGCGAAGATACGCAGTATTTT.

V and J are TRBV2 and TRBJ2-1, with 8 positions matching TRBD1. J was trimmed by 0 bases and V by 7 bases; bases with no gene match: 2. This CDR3 contains 14 residues. Germline V gene sequence: CDR1 SNHLY, CDR2 FYNNEI. CDR3 region: CASTDRGSYNEQFF. In nucleotides, the CDR3 is TGTGCCAGCACAGACAGGGGCTCCTACAATGAGCAGTTCTTC.

The gene calls are TRBV4-3 and TRBJ2-3; TRBD2 aligns across 7 bases. V dropped 0 bases and J dropped 2; count of bases not matched to a gene: 5. The CDR3 is 16 amino acids. The germline V gene encodes CDR1 LGHNA and CDR2 YSLEER. CDR3: CASSQDGGRVTDTQYF. The CDR3 coding sequence is TGCGCCAGCAGCCAAGACGGCGGGAGAGTCACAGATACGCAGTATTTT.

The chain is built from TRBV27 and TRBJ1-1, with a weak D call TRBD1 (6 bases). This CDR3 is 16 amino acids long. CDR1 and CDR2 from the germline V gene are MNHEY and SMNVEV (reference sequence). Trimming took off 2 bases at V and 0 bases at J, with 13 bases between the two ends. This CDR3 is CASSLAGAQMNTEAFF. The CDR3 DNA follows: TGTGCCAGCAGTTTAGCAGGGGCGCAGATGAACACTGAAGCTTTCTTT.

V usage is TRBV29-1 and J usage is TRBJ2-3; 8 nucleotides line up with TRBD2. Per germline, CDR1 SQVTM and CDR2 ANQGSEA. After removal of 6 bases from V and 4 bases from J, the junction contained 6 bases not matched to a gene. This CDR3 has 13 residues. CDR3 sequence reads: CSVVVAGPDTQYF. The CDR3 nucleotides read TGCAGCGTCGTGGTAGCGGGACCAGATACGCAGTATTTT.

This clone was seen a handful of times. The rearrangement links TRBV28 to TRBJ1-6; D is unresolved. Germline V gene lookup returns CDR1 MDHEN and CDR2 SYDVKM. Trimming took off 5 bases at V and 6 bases at J, with 5 bases between the two ends. The CDR3 spans 12 residues. CDR3 in amino acids: CASSTVNSPLHF. CDR3 nucleotides: TGTGCCAGCAGTACAGTTAATTCACCCCTCCACTTT.

This clone was recorded only once. This chain connects TRBV7-9 to TRBJ2-1; 10 nucleotides match TRBD2. Germline V CDR1 and CDR2: SEHNR, FQNEAQ (reference sequence). The trim removed 2 bases at V and 6 bases at J, leaving 10 bases unmatched. This CDR3 is 17 amino acids long. This CDR3 is CASSLLIAGGPSNEQFF. The CDR3 coding sequence is TGTGCCAGCAGCTTATTAATAGCGGGAGGCCCGTCCAATGAGCAGTTCTTC.

The rearrangement joins TRBV5-6 to TRBJ1-2, with a tentative D call TRBD1 (5 bases). The CDR3 totals 14 residues. V lost 3 bases, J lost 6 bases, and 15 bases lay in between. Germline V gene lookup returns CDR1 SGHDT and CDR2 YYEEEE. The CDR3 reads CASSSLAGGDGYTF. The CDR3 nucleotides are TGTGCCAGCAGCTCCCTAGCGGGAGGGGATGGCTACACCTTC.

This clone was seen a single time. V and J are TRBV25-1 and TRBJ1-3; D is unresolved. Trimming took off 3 bases at V and 2 bases at J, with 5 bases between the two ends. This CDR3 has 13 residues. Per germline, CDR1 MGHDK and CDR2 SYGVNS. This CDR3 is CASSELAGNTIYF. CDR3 coding DNA: TGTGCCAGCAGTGAGTTGGCTGGAAACACCATATATTTT.

The chain joins TRBV5-4 to TRBJ2-7, with 8 bases matching TRBD2. The J segment lost 3 bases and the V segment lost 4 bases, leaving 15 bases of the junction unmatched. The CDR3 contains 17 residues. Per germline, CDR1 SGHNT and CDR2 YYREEE (reference sequence). CDR3 DNA: TGTGCCAGCAGCCTCCGGGGAGCGGGAGCGCCCCACTACGAGCAGTACTTC. This codes for CASSLRGAGAPHYEQYF.

The chain uses TRBV28 and TRBJ2-3; a possible D gene is TRBD2 (5 bases). Germline assignment: CDR1 MDHEN and CDR2 SYDVKM. CDR3 length: 16 amino acids. Deletions cut 3 bases from V and 0 bases from J, with 13 bases between. CDR3 sequence: CASSFPLGGSTDTQYF. The CDR3 bases are TGTGCCAGCAGTTTCCCCCTGGGCGGGAGCACAGATACGCAGTATTTT.

CDR3 DNA sequence: TGCAGCGTCACCGGGACAGGCTCGTCACATGAGCAGTTCTTC. It codes for CSVTGTGSSHEQFF. The chain has TRBV29-1 and TRBJ2-1; 8 bases align to TRBD1. After removal of 6 bases from V and 8 bases from J, the junction contained 12 bases not matched to a gene. The germline gives CDR1 SQVTM, CDR2 ANQGSEA. The length of the CDR3 is 14 residues.

A remark on this clone: Other DNA sequences in this sample translate to the same CDR3. The V and J genes are TRBV27 and TRBJ2-7, with 7 bases lining up with TRBD1. Germline V gives CDR1 MNHEY, CDR2 SMNVEV (reference sequence). The V and J ends lost 5 bases and 0 bases, in that order; junction bases with no gene match: 4. This CDR3 has 14 amino acids. The CDR3 region is CASSQTGFSYEQYF. CDR3 nucleotides: TGTGCCAGCAGTCAGACAGGGTTCTCCTACGAGCAGTACTTC.

V and J are TRBV30 and TRBJ2-1, with 8 bases fitting TRBD2. Germline CDR1 GTSNPN, CDR2 SVGIG (reference sequence). Trimming cost V 4 bases and J 2 bases; bases outside gene matches: 10. The CDR3 is 16 residues long. CDR3 sequence: CAWIPPAGAPYNEQFF. The DNA of the CDR3 is TGTGCCTGGATCCCACCAGCGGGGGCACCCTACAATGAGCAGTTCTTC.

V is TRBV11-3 and J is TRBJ2-1; 8 nucleotides align to TRBD2. The CDR3 contains 15 residues. Germline lookup yields CDR1 SGHNT and CDR2 YENEEA. V gave up 5 bases and J gave up 0 bases; unmatched junction bases: 3. The CDR3 here is CASSRGGNSYNEQFF. CDR3 DNA sequence: TGTGCCAGCAGCCGCGGGGGGAACTCCTACAATGAGCAGTTCTTC.